The clone carrying this T cell receptor (beta chain) occurred a few times. What it recognizes is unknown. Donors were healthy Caucasian individuals from Russia aged roughly 6 to 90. Germline V lookup: CDR1 SEHNR, CDR2 FQNEAQ (reference sequence). Trimming at V came to 3 bases and at J to 8 bases, leaving 7 bases not matched to a gene. The length of the CDR3 is 16 residues. Through a sample-barcoded 5' primer and a J-beta primer mix, a second PCR was run for roughly 6 to 11 cycles. TCRdb reprocessed the 5' RACE reads with MiXCR, giving one entry per CDR3 protein. The sample shows around 800,000 distinct CDR3 sequences, about 42% of them seen only once. The data belong to a study of blood T cells in healthy people across ages. Findings and caveats of the study: Higher diversity, along with more naive CD4+ cells, distinguished long-lived donors from aged donors.

The rearrangement links TRBV7-9 to TRBJ1-6; 10 nucleotides agree with TRBD1. The receptor's source is a man between 60 and 75 years old in good health. Sequencing input: blood. CDR3 loop: CASSLGDRGWDSPLHF. The CDR3 DNA is TGTGCCAGCAGCTTGGGGGACAGGGGTTGGGATTCACCCCTCCACTTT.